Below, 17 T cell receptor beta chains from the same sample are listed, as sequenced in a study of cytomegalovirus exposure and HLA in healthy donors. The study ran its PCR with 60 Vbeta and 13 Jbeta primers. Only in-frame clones appear in the TCRdb table, and some are missing; sequencing was by immunoSEQ multiplex PCR. The sample has nearly 110,000 clones, 65% to 85% seen once. Material: PBMCs. These receptors were obtained from a male donor in good health and CMV-seropositive.

The chain links TRBV7-2 to TRBJ2-3; TRBD2 aligns across 13 bases. Germline V gene lookup returns CDR1 SGHTA and CDR2 FQGNSA. V gave up 5 bases and J gave up 6 bases; unmatched junction bases: 11. CDR3 length: 17 amino acids. The CDR3 nucleotides read TGTGCCAGCAGCCTAGAGGGCGGACTAGCGGGAGTTGATACGCAGTATTTT. Protein: CASSLEGGLAGVDTQYF. Full variable domain (missing parts from reference TRBV7-2 and TRBJ2-3): GAGVSQSPSNKVTEKGKDVELRCDPISGHTALYWYRQSLGQGLEFLIYFQGNSAPDKSGLPSDRFSAERTGGSVSTLTIQRTQQEDSAVYLCASSLEGGLAGVDTQYFGPGTRLTVL.

The CDR3 reads CASSPWPQSAENTEAFF. CDR3 nucleotide sequence: TGTGCCAGCAGCCCATGGCCTCAATCCGCCGAGAACACTGAAGCTTTCTTT. This chain links TRBV7-9 with TRBJ1-1; unclear D gene. Between the trimmed V and J ends, which lost 5 bases and 1 base, there was a span of 20 bases. Looked up from germline, CDR1 is SEHNR and CDR2 is FQNEAQ (reference sequence). The CDR3 runs 17 residues. Drawing the rest from reference TRBV7-9 and TRBJ1-1, the complete variable domain is DTGVSQNPRHKITKRGQNVTFRCDPISEHNRLYWYRQTLGQGPEFLTYFQNEAQLEKSRLLSDRFSAERPKGSFSTLEIQRTEQGDSAMYLCASSPWPQSAENTEAFFGQGTRLTVV.

The chain links TRBV9 to TRBJ2-5; TRBD2 aligns across 11 bases. Losses at the gene ends were 0 bases for V and 7 bases for J; bases not matched to a gene: 8. The CDR3 is 16 amino acids. Germline V CDR1 and CDR2: SGDLS, YYNGEE. In nucleotides, the CDR3 is TGTGCCAGCAGCGTAGGGGCTAGCGGGGGGCCGGGGACCCAGTACTTC. Encoded protein: CASSVGASGGPGTQYF. Supplemented by reference TRBV9 and TRBJ2-5, the full variable domain reads DSGVTQTPKHLITATGQRVTLRCSPRSGDLSVYWYQQSLDQGLQFLIQYYNGEERAKGNILERFSAQQFPDLHSELNLSSLELGDSALYFCASSVGASGGPGTQYFGPGTRLLVL.

This clone came up once. The gene calls are TRBV7-9 and TRBJ2-7, with TRBD2 matching 7 bases. V was pared by 5 bases and J by 3 bases, with 7 bases of the junction left unmatched. Per the germline V gene, CDR1 is SEHNR and CDR2 is FQNEAQ (reference sequence). The CDR3 extends over 14 amino acids. The CDR3 bases are TGTGCCAGCAGCGATCTAGCGGTGGGCTACGAGCAGTACTTC. The encoded protein is CASSDLAVGYEQYF.

This clone has only a few counts. V usage is TRBV11-3 and J usage is TRBJ2-1; the D gene is possibly TRBD1 (5 bases). The germline V gene encodes CDR1 SGHNT and CDR2 YENEEA. The CDR3 totals 16 residues. V shed 8 bases and J shed 0 bases, with 17 bases lying between them. Written as DNA, the CDR3 is TGTGCCAGCTCCTTTGCAGGCCAGGGCTCCTACAATGAGCAGTTCTTC. Protein: CASSFAGQGSYNEQFF. Full variable domain (rest looked up from reference TRBV11-3 and TRBJ2-1): EAGVVQSPRYKIIEKKQPVAFWCNPISGHNTLYWYLQNLGQGPELLIRYENEEAVDDSQLPKDRFSAERLKGVDSTLKIQPAELGDSAVYLCASSFAGQGSYNEQFFGPGTRLTVL.

This clone showed up just once. This chain joins TRBV6-6 and TRBJ2-3; 7 bases align to TRBD2. The CDR3 is 14 amino acids. With V trimmed by 2 bases and J by 1 base, 0 bases remained unmatched. Germline CDR1 MNHNY, CDR2 SVGAGI (reference sequence). The CDR3 here is CASSYGGGTDTQYF. The CDR3 DNA reads as TGTGCCAGCAGTTACGGGGGGGGCACAGATACGCAGTATTTT.

V is TRBV4-3 and J is TRBJ2-1; 11 bases fit TRBD2. Germline lookup yields CDR1 LGHNA and CDR2 YSLEER. The CDR3 runs to 16 residues. Trimming at V came to 4 bases and at J to 9 bases, leaving 11 bases not matched to a gene. CDR3 region: CASSLGLLAGAGEQFF. The CDR3 nucleotides read TGCGCCAGCAGCCTAGGACTACTAGCGGGAGCTGGTGAGCAGTTCTTC.

This chain uses TRBV5-1 with TRBJ2-7; 9 nucleotides match TRBD1. Germline-derived CDR1 and CDR2 are SGHRS and YFSETQ. The CDR3 loop spans 15 amino acids. J was trimmed by 5 bases and V by 4 bases; bases with no gene match: 10. The CDR3 sequence is CASSQRTGALDEQYF. The CDR3 region has the DNA TGCGCCAGCAGCCAACGGACAGGGGCCCTTGACGAGCAGTACTTC.

The V gene is TRBV5-1, the J gene TRBJ2-7; D is possibly TRBD1 (7 bases). Germline lookup yields CDR1 SGHRS and CDR2 YFSETQ. CDR3 length: 14 residues. Trimming took off 6 bases at V and 2 bases at J, with 15 bases between the two ends. CDR3 nucleotides: TGCGCCAGCACCCCCAGGGGGGAGACCTACGAGCAGTACTTC. As protein: CASTPRGETYEQYF. Using reference TRBV5-1 and TRBJ2-7 for the parts outside the CDR3, the full variable domain is KAGVTQTPRYLIKTRGQQVTLSCSPISGHRSVSWYQQTPGQGLQFLFEYFSETQRNKGNFPGRFSGRQFSNSRSEMNVSTLELGDSALYLCASTPRGETYEQYFGPGTRLTVT.

The CDR3 spells CAISGTGGNQPQHF. The CDR3 nucleotides read TGTGCCATCAGTGGGACAGGGGGCAATCAGCCCCAGCATTTT. The chain employs TRBV10-3 and TRBJ1-5; 9 nucleotides agree with TRBD1. J was trimmed by 2 bases and V by 4 bases; bases with no gene match: 0. The CDR3 is 14 residues long. Germline V lookup: CDR1 ENHRY, CDR2 SYGVKD.

CDR3 bases: TGTGCCATCAGCCCCTTTTTGGGACAGGGGTCCGACGAGCAGTACTTC. This translates into CAISPFLGQGSDEQYF. This chain links TRBV10-3 with TRBJ2-7; 10 bases match TRBD1. CDR1 is ENHRY and CDR2 is SYGVKD in the germline V gene. V gave up 6 bases and J gave up 5 bases; unmatched junction bases: 13. The CDR3 runs to 16 residues.

V and J are TRBV14 and TRBJ2-1; 7 nucleotides align to TRBD2. Germline V gives CDR1 SGHDN, CDR2 FVKESK. With 6 bases clipped from V and 0 bases from J, the junction kept 2 bases outside the gene matches. CDR3 length equals 14 residues. The CDR3 loop is CASRSSGSYNEQFF. In DNA, the CDR3 is TGTGCCAGCAGATCTAGCGGCTCCTACAATGAGCAGTTCTTC.

The rearrangement joins TRBV4-2 to TRBJ1-2, with unresolved D. Germline V gives CDR1 LGHNA, CDR2 YNFKEQ. Trimming left V 1 base short and J 4 bases short, with 19 bases between. The CDR3 is made up of 17 amino acids. DNA of the CDR3: TGTGCCAGCAGCCAAGGGGCCCTCGGGGTGAACGGCTATGGCTACACCTTC. Amino acids: CASSQGALGVNGYGYTF.

The chain joins TRBV25-1 to TRBJ2-7; D gene unclear. V was pared by 1 base and J by 3 bases, with 4 bases between. Germline V gives CDR1 MGHDK, CDR2 SYGVNS. This CDR3 contains 12 residues. CDR3 sequence (DNA): TGTGCCAGCAGTGAATCCGGCTACGAGCAGTACTTC. It encodes CASSESGYEQYF.

This clone was seen a few times. The CDR3 sequence is CASSQDSSGNQPQHF. CDR3 sequence (DNA): TGCGCCAGCAGCCAAGATTCGTCGGGCAATCAGCCCCAGCATTTT. The V and J genes are TRBV4-1 and TRBJ1-5; D is uncertain. V lost 0 bases, J lost 2 bases, and 8 bases lay in between. Germline CDR1 and CDR2: MGHRA and YSYEKL. The CDR3 has 15 amino acids.

This chain joins TRBV27 and TRBJ2-5; D perhaps matches TRBD2 (5 bases). This CDR3 has 14 amino acids. V was shortened by 7 bases and J by 0 bases, with 12 bases between the two germline ends. CDR1 is MNHEY and CDR2 is SMNVEV in the germline V gene (reference sequence). The CDR3 sequence: CASTQLGDQETQYF. CDR3 coding DNA: TGTGCCAGCACCCAACTCGGGGACCAAGAGACCCAGTACTTC.

This clone was found a few times. CDR3 sequence (DNA): TGTGCCAGCAGCTTGGAGAGCCGGTTGAACACTGAAGCTTTCTTT. Residues: CASSLESRLNTEAFF. The chain carries TRBV11-1 and TRBJ1-1; D not certain. The CDR3 length is 15 residues. The V gene's germline CDR1 is SGHAT and CDR2 FQDESV (reference sequence). V lost 3 bases to trimming and J lost 0 bases, with 11 bases between them. The complete variable domain, with remaining parts taken from reference TRBV11-1 and TRBJ1-1, reads EAEVAQSPRYKITEKSQAVAFWCDPISGHATLYWYRQILGQGPELLVQFQDESVVDDSQLPKDRFSAERLKGVDSTLKIQPAELGDSAMYLCASSLESRLNTEAFFGQGTRLTVV.